Listed here is a single T cell receptor (beta chain). CDR1 is LNHDA, CDR2 SQIVND, per germline (reference sequence). CDR3 length: 14 amino acids. Trimming removed 7 bases at V and 2 bases at J, with 14 bases between. In each PCR, synthetic TCR analog templates were spiked in. The protocol was immunoSEQ multiplex PCR, while the TCRdb copy is restricted to in-frame clones and leaves out a portion. The table includes more than 55,000 clones, approximately 80% detected once. This sample was taken from a study of PD-L1 blockade in urothelial cancer. Time point specified: pretreatment peripheral blood. The clonotype was recovered from a man between 65 and 80 years old with urothelial cancer. The sample in question was PBMCs, obtained around atezolizumab (anti-PD-L1) treatment. This rearrangement joins TRBV19 to TRBJ1-2; possible D gene TRBD1, 5 bases. In DNA form, the CDR3 reads TGTGCCAGTACCAGGGCTGTTGCCAACTATGGCTACACCTTC. Protein: CASTRAVANYGYTF.